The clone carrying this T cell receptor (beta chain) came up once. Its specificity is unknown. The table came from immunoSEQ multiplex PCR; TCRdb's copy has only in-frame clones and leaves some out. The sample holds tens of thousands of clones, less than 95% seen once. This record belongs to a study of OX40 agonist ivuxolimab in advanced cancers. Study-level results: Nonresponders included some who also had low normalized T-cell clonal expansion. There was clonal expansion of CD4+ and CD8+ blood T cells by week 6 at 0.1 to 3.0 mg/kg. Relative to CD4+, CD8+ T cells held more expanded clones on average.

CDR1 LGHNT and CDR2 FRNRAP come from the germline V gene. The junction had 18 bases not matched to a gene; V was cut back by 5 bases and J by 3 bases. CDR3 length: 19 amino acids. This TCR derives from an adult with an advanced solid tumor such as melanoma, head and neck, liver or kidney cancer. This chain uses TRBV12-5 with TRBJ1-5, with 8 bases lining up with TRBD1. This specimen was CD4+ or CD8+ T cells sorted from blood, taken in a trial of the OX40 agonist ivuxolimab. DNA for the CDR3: TGTGCTAGTGGTCCAAGCCTGGCGGACAGGGAGTTTGACAATCAGCCCCAGCATTTT. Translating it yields CASGPSLADREFDNQPQHF. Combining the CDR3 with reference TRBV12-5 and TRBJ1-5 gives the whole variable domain DARVTQTPRHKVTEMGQEVTMRCQPILGHNTVFWYRQTMMQGLELLAYFRNRAPLDDSGMPKDRFSAEMPDATLATLKIQPSEPRDSAVYFCASGPSLADREFDNQPQHFGDGTRLSIL.